A selection of T cell receptor beta chains follows, all from one sample in a study of CD4 T cells in relation to SARS-CoV-2 and coronaviruses. The method was immunoSEQ multiplex PCR; TCRdb's version includes in-frame clones alone and lacks a portion of them. This sample yields about 60,000 clones, of which approximately 94% are seen a single time; 0.11% to 0.15% belongs to the top ten. The sequenced sample consisted of naive CD4+ T cells from PBMCs. Source of these receptors: a human donor in good health. Both conserved end residues are part of each CDR3. The order of the fields is D gene, J gene, clone size, V gene, CDR3 DNA, CDR3 protein. D genes are given only for firm matches. Rows may omit the clone size; those that give it use once, few, many or a size class.

NA TRBJ2-3 NA TRBV19 TGTGCCAGTAGTATAGATAGGGGGGATACGCAGTATTTT CASSIDRGDTQYF
TRBD2 TRBJ2-1 NA TRBV19 TGTGCCAGTAGTCTAGACTGGGGGGGGCAGTTCTTC CASSLDWGGQFF
NA TRBJ2-1 NA TRBV7-6 TGTGCCAGCAGCTCATACTCCTACAATGAGCAGTTCTTC CASSSYSYNEQFF
NA TRBJ2-1 NA TRBV29-1 TGCAGCGTTGCAGACAATGAGCAGTTCTTC CSVADNEQFF
NA TRBJ2-1 NA TRBV5-1 TGCGCCAGCACGAAAACAACCCTACGTAGCAATGAGCAGTTCTTC CASTKTTLRSNEQFF
NA TRBJ2-3 NA TRBV5-1 TGCGCCAGCAGACGGCAGTGGGGCACAGATACGCAGTATTTT CASRRQWGTDTQYF
NA TRBJ1-2 NA TRBV5-1 TGCGCCAGCAGCTTGGGCGGGGGGCACGGCTACACCTTC CASSLGGGHGYTF
TRBD1 TRBJ2-1 NA TRBV10-2 TGCGCCAGCAGTGTACAGGGGTTCAATGAGCAGTTCTTC CASSVQGFNEQFF
NA TRBJ1-2 few TRBV4-2 TGTGCCAGCAGCCAAGTGGTACAGCCAGTCTATGGCTACACCTTC CASSQVVQPVYGYTF
NA TRBJ1-2 NA TRBV18 TGTGCCAGCTCACCACCAAATAAGAGCGGCTATGGCTACACCTTC CASSPPNKSGYGYTF
NA TRBJ2-3 NA TRBV7-8 TGTGCCAGCAACCTTGGCAGGGCCCCCGATACGCAGTATTTT CASNLGRAPDTQYF
NA TRBJ2-5 once TRBV25-1 TGTGCCAGCAGTGACCCCCCAGGGAAGATAGAGACCCAGTACTTC CASSDPPGKIETQYF
NA TRBJ2-5 NA TRBV6-5 TGTGCCAGCAGTTACTCGGGGCGGAGCCGGGAGACCCAGTACTTC CASSYSGRSRETQYF
NA TRBJ1-2 NA TRBV7-8 TGTGCCAGCAGCTTAAACCAGGGAGCTAACTATGGCTACACCTTC CASSLNQGANYGYTF
NA TRBJ1-5 NA TRBV5-4 TGTGCCAGCAGCCCAGGCGAGGGGAGCAATCAGCCCCAGCATTTT CASSPGEGSNQPQHF
NA TRBJ2-1 NA TRBV28 TGTGCCAGCAGTTTACCTATGCAGGGACTTAAGTTTGGTGAGCAGTTCTTC CASSLPMQGLKFGEQFF
TRBD2 TRBJ2-7 once TRBV7-2 TGTGCCAGCAGCTTAATGGCTAGCGGGAGATACGAGCAGTACTTC CASSLMASGRYEQYF
NA TRBJ1-2 NA TRBV3-1/TRBV3-2 TGTGCCAGCAGCCAAGACGGGCGGGATGGCTACACCTTC CASSQDGRDGYTF
TRBD2 TRBJ2-7 NA TRBV28 TGTGCCAGCAGTATAGATGGGACTAGCGGGGCTTACGAGCAGTACTTC CASSIDGTSGAYEQYF
TRBD1 TRBJ2-3 NA TRBV5-6 TGTGCCAGCAGCTTGCAGGGGGCGCCCGGAGATACGCAGTATTTT CASSLQGAPGDTQYF
NA TRBJ2-5 NA TRBV5-6 TGTGCCAGCAGCTTAATCAAAGGTTTCCAAGAGACCCAGTACTTC CASSLIKGFQETQYF
NA TRBJ2-5 NA TRBV15 TGTGCCACCAGCAGAGTACCCCAGGAGTCGTACCAAGAGACCCAGTACTTC CATSRVPQESYQETQYF
TRBD2 TRBJ2-7 NA TRBV30 TGTGCCTGGAGTGTGAGGACTAGCGGGAAAACCTACGAGCAGTACTTC CAWSVRTSGKTYEQYF
NA TRBJ2-5 NA TRBV19 TGTGCCAGTAGTATAGGCGCCAGGGGAGAGACCCAGTACTTC CASSIGARGETQYF
TRBD2 TRBJ2-7 NA TRBV20-1 TGCAGTGCTAGTGCTAGCGGGAGCAGTCGCTACGAGCAGTACTTC CSASASGSSRYEQYF
TRBD2 TRBJ2-3 NA TRBV10-1 TGCGCCAGCAGCCTACTAGCGAGTAGCACAGATACGCAGTATTTT CASSLLASSTDTQYF
NA TRBJ2-2 NA TRBV9 TGTGCCAGCAGCGCCCCGGAAGGGCGGGCTGGACGGACCGGGGAGCTGTTTTTT CASSAPEGRAGRTGELFF
NA TRBJ2-2 once TRBV7-8 TGTGCCAGCAGCTTAGATAGGGCGGCGGGGGAGCTGTTTTTT CASSLDRAAGELFF
NA TRBJ1-3 NA TRBV3-1/TRBV3-2 TGTGCCAGCAGCCAGCCCTCTGGAAACACCATATATTTT CASSQPSGNTIYF
TRBD1 TRBJ2-2 NA TRBV7-8 TGTGCCAGCGGGCGGACAGGACGAACCGTATCCGGGGAGCTGTTTTTT CASGRTGRTVSGELFF
TRBD1 TRBJ2-1 NA TRBV3-1/TRBV3-2 TGTGCCAGCAGCGGACAGGGGCTCGCTACCAATGAGCAGTTCTTC CASSGQGLATNEQFF
NA TRBJ2-2 NA TRBV27 TGTGCCAGCAGATCCCATGGGGCCGGGGAGCTGTTTTTT CASRSHGAGELFF
TRBD1 TRBJ2-2 NA TRBV7-9 TGTGCCAGCAGCATCCTGACAGGGGGGACCGGGGAGCTGTTTTTT CASSILTGGTGELFF
TRBD1 TRBJ1-4 NA TRBV5-8 TGTGCCAGCAGCTTGGGACAGGGTCCCCCTGAAAAACTGTTTTTT CASSLGQGPPEKLFF
NA TRBJ2-7 NA TRBV28 TGTGCCAGCAGCTCACCCCCAGACGGCGGAGGGTCTCGGCAGTACTTC CASSSPPDGGGSRQYF
NA TRBJ2-5 NA TRBV4-1 TGCGCCAGCAGCCTAACCACAAGTATGGGGAACCAAGAGACCCAGTACTTC CASSLTTSMGNQETQYF
NA TRBJ2-7 NA TRBV28 TGTGCCAGCAGTCCCACAGGGTTGGGTTACGAGCAGTACTTC CASSPTGLGYEQYF
NA TRBJ2-3 NA TRBV9 TGTGCCAGCAGCGCACCCGGAATGTATACGCAGTATTTT CASSAPGMYTQYF
NA TRBJ1-5 NA TRBV6-5 TGTGCCAGCAGTAAAACAGCGAATCAGCCCCAGCATTTT CASSKTANQPQHF
NA TRBJ1-2 NA TRBV5-1 TGCGCCAGCAGCTTCCGGGCCTCGGCCCCAAATGGCTACACCTTC CASSFRASAPNGYTF
NA TRBJ2-7 NA TRBV12-3/TRBV12-4 TGTGCCAGCAGTTCGGACCAATACGAGCAGTACTTC CASSSDQYEQYF
NA TRBJ1-6 NA TRBV7-8 TGTGCCAGCAGGCAGGGCAGAGTCTTCTCCTATAATTCACCCCTCCACTTT CASRQGRVFSYNSPLHF
TRBD1 TRBJ2-7 NA TRBV19 TGTGCCAGTAGTACAACGCGACAGGGTCGGTCCTACGAGCAGTACTTC CASSTTRQGRSYEQYF
TRBD2 TRBJ2-1 NA TRBV2 TGTGCCAGCGGCCTTAGCGGGAGTTTAGTAGATGAGCAGTTCTTC CASGLSGSLVDEQFF
TRBD2 TRBJ2-5 NA TRBV6-1 TGTGCCAGCAGTGAAACGGGACTAGCGGGAGTCCGGGCGTCCCAGTACTTC CASSETGLAGVRASQYF
NA TRBJ1-1 NA TRBV27 TGTGCCAGCAGTCCTCTAACCCGGACGACAGGAAACACTGAAGCTTTCTTT CASSPLTRTTGNTEAFF
TRBD1 TRBJ2-7 NA TRBV7-8 TGTGCCAGCAGCGTAGACAGGGAATTGGACGAGCAGTACTTC CASSVDRELDEQYF
NA TRBJ1-2 NA TRBV4-1 TGCGCCAGCAGCCAAGATGTTGGGCAGGGGATGGGCTACACCTTC CASSQDVGQGMGYTF
NA TRBJ2-2 few TRBV28 TGTGCCAGCAGCCCCGTTAGCGTCGGAGCGAACACCGGGGAGCTGTTTTTT CASSPVSVGANTGELFF
TRBD2 TRBJ2-1 NA TRBV11-2 TGTGCCAGCAGTCCGACTAGCGGGAGTAGTTACAATGAGCAGTTCTTC CASSPTSGSSYNEQFF
NA TRBJ2-7 NA TRBV5-4 TGTGCCAGCAGCTTGGCCAGGAGTTCCTACGAGCAGTACTTC CASSLARSSYEQYF
TRBD2 TRBJ2-7 NA TRBV14 TGTGCCAGCAGCCAAGACCGGCCGGGAAGCGGGAGCCACGAGCAGTACTTC CASSQDRPGSGSHEQYF